This T cell receptor beta chain was recovered during a study of blood T cell repertoires in COVID-19. About the study: From the United States, Italy and Spain came samples of acute and convalescent COVID-19. The analysed material was cDNA or gDNA that came from T cells, B-cell-depleted T cells, or PBMCs.

The V end lost 2 bases, the J end lost 4 bases, and 9 bases lay between the germline ends. Germline CDR1 SGDLS, CDR2 YYNGEE. The CDR3 is 13 amino acids. In the study's own analysis: Quantification of nucleated cells was approximated via reference gene primer amplification. Clones were sequenced by immunoSEQ multiplex PCR, and TCRdb holds only the in-frame ones, with some missing. V, J and clone size reflect that table, while D and trimming were determined from the DNA. The table lists around 160,000 clones, 89% of them singletons. The receptor was derived from a man between 60 and 70 years old with acute or convalescent COVID-19. The V and J genes are TRBV9 and TRBJ1-1, with a weak D call TRBD1 (6 bases). Sequences were obtained from peripheral blood. In DNA form, the CDR3 reads TGTGCCAGCAGCGTCCAGGGGAGCACTGAAGCTTTCTTT. This gives the protein CASSVQGSTEAFF.